What follows are 25 T cell receptor beta chains derived from one specimen sequenced in a study of PD-L1 blockade in urothelial cancer. Time point in this sample: pretreatment peripheral blood. This table comes from immunoSEQ multiplex PCR, and its TCRdb copy is limited to in-frame clones, with some not included. This table has 55,000 to 80,000 clones, approximately 83% appearing once. Specimen: PBMCs, collected around atezolizumab (anti-PD-L1) treatment. The receptors here all came from a man aged 60-69 years with urothelial cancer.

The chain carries TRBV4-3 and TRBJ2-7; the match to TRBD1 covers 7 bases. V trimming: 0 bases; J trimming: 3 bases; junction bases outside the gene matches: 8. Germline V CDR1 and CDR2: LGHNA, YSLEER. The CDR3 has 16 residues. CDR3 DNA sequence: TGCGCCAGCAGCCAAGAAGATTCCCCAGGGGGCTACGAGCAGTACTTC. It is translated as CASSQEDSPGGYEQYF.

J is TRBJ2-3 and V is TRBV6-1, with a weak D call TRBD1 (5 bases). Germline-derived CDR1 and CDR2 are MNHNS and SASEGT. CDR3 size: 14 residues. V lost 3 bases and J 1 base, leaving 8 bases between the germline ends. This chain's CDR3 is CASSDRARTDTQYF. The CDR3, as DNA: TGTGCCAGCAGTGACAGGGCCCGCACAGATACGCAGTATTTT.

This clone appeared once. The genes are TRBV25-1 and TRBJ2-3, with D perhaps matching TRBD2 (6 bases). The germline V gene encodes CDR1 MGHDK and CDR2 SYGVNS. Trimming took 3 bases from V and 11 from J, leaving 18 bases between them. The CDR3 loop spans 14 amino acids. CDR3 protein: CASSESGLFIMQYF. CDR3 bases: TGTGCCAGCAGTGAGTCCGGACTATTTATTATGCAGTATTTT.

The chain carries TRBV5-1 and TRBJ2-7; 8 bases match TRBD1. The germline gives CDR1 SGHRS, CDR2 YFSETQ. Losses at the gene ends were 4 bases for V and 4 bases for J; bases not matched to a gene: 10. The CDR3 has 15 residues. The CDR3 region has the DNA TGCGCCAGCAGCCACCCGACAGGGGCGAGGTACGAGCAGTACTTC. Its protein product is CASSHPTGARYEQYF.

This rearrangement joins TRBV7-9 to TRBJ1-1; D may be TRBD1 (6 bases). V lost 1 base, J lost 5 bases, and 14 bases lay in between. Germline assignment: CDR1 SEHNR and CDR2 FQNEAQ (reference sequence). The CDR3 totals 15 residues. CDR3 residues: CASSLGRTVQTEAFF. In DNA, the CDR3 is TGTGCCAGCAGCTTAGGCCGGACAGTGCAGACTGAAGCTTTCTTT. Supplemented by reference TRBV7-9 and TRBJ1-1, the full variable domain reads DTGVSQNPRHKITKRGQNVTFRCDPISEHNRLYWYRQTLGQGPEFLTYFQNEAQLEKSRLLSDRFSAERPKGSFSTLEIQRTEQGDSAMYLCASSLGRTVQTEAFFGQGTRLTVV.

The CDR3 protein is CASSAGGSTDTQYF. CDR3 DNA sequence: TGTGCCAGTAGCGCCGGGGGTAGCACAGATACGCAGTATTTT. V usage is TRBV19 and J usage is TRBJ2-3, with D possibly matching TRBD2 (6 bases). Trimming cost V 6 bases and J 0 bases, with 10 bases left between them. The germline CDR1 and CDR2 sequences are LNHDA and SQIVND (reference sequence). The CDR3 sequence is 14 residues long.

The V and J genes are TRBV7-6 and TRBJ2-3; possible D gene TRBD1, 7 bases. There are 14 residues in the CDR3. V lost 3 bases and J 7 bases, leaving 14 bases between the germline ends. Germline V gives CDR1 SGHVS, CDR2 FNYEAQ. The CDR3 reads CASSFRGTLNTQYF. The CDR3 DNA sequence: TGTGCCAGCAGCTTCAGGGGGACTCTTAATACGCAGTATTTT.

The V gene is TRBV18, the J gene TRBJ2-1; 7 bases match TRBD1. CDR3 length equals 14 residues. CDR1 is KGHSH, CDR2 LQKENI, per germline. J was trimmed by 5 bases and V by 4 bases; bases with no gene match: 5. CDR3 protein: CASSRDRDHNEQFF. CDR3 coding DNA: TGTGCCAGCTCACGAGACAGGGACCACAATGAGCAGTTCTTC.

The chain recombines TRBV5-5 with TRBJ1-3, with D possibly being TRBD1 (6 bases). In germline, CDR1 is SGHKS, CDR2 YYEKEE (reference sequence). V lost 3 bases, J lost 9 bases, and 16 bases lay in between. CDR3 length equals 14 residues. CDR3 region: CASSSTSGESTIYF. For the CDR3, the DNA is TGTGCCAGCAGCTCCACATCAGGGGAATCCACCATATATTTT.

CDR3 amino acids: CASGTRDTGELFF. The CDR3 nucleotides read TGTGCCAGCGGGACACGGGACACCGGGGAGCTGTTTTTT. The V and J genes are TRBV9 and TRBJ2-2, with a possible D match to TRBD1 (6 bases). V lost 7 bases to trimming and J lost 3 bases, with 10 bases between them. The CDR3 consists of 13 residues. Germline values: CDR1 SGDLS, CDR2 YYNGEE.

The genes are TRBV29-1 and TRBJ2-7; D remains unclear. The V and J ends lost 7 bases and 1 base respectively, with 11 bases between them. The CDR3 spans 12 residues. Germline V gives CDR1 SQVTM, CDR2 ANQGSEA. The CDR3 loop reads CSAKTDSYEQYF. CDR3 bases: TGCAGCGCCAAAACAGATTCCTACGAGCAGTACTTC.

This clone was found a few times. This chain links TRBV29-1 with TRBJ2-4, with D possibly being TRBD1 (5 bases). The germline V and J ends were trimmed by 0 bases and 7 bases, with 10 bases remaining between them. Looked up from germline, CDR1 is SQVTM and CDR2 is ANQGSEA. The CDR3 has 13 amino acids. The CDR3 sequence: CSVEEARDNIQYF. The CDR3 bases are TGCAGCGTTGAAGAGGCCAGGGATAACATTCAGTACTTC.

The chain recombines TRBV19 with TRBJ2-1, with 7 positions matching TRBD1. The CDR3 sequence is 15 residues long. V lost 0 bases, J lost 2 bases, and 1 base stayed unmatched. CDR1 LNHDA and CDR2 SQIVND come from the germline V gene (reference sequence). The CDR3 sequence: CASSIDTGAYNEQFF. CDR3 nucleotide sequence: TGTGCCAGTAGTATAGACACAGGGGCCTACAATGAGCAGTTCTTC.

V usage is TRBV18 and J usage is TRBJ1-2, with D uncertain. The CDR3 has 14 residues. Trimming shortened V by 1 base and J by 4 bases, and 10 bases separated the two germline ends. From germline, CDR1 is KGHSH and CDR2 LQKENI. The CDR3, as DNA: TGTGCCAGCTCACCACGGGAGAGGGTCTATGGCTACACCTTC. Its translation: CASSPRERVYGYTF.

The chain uses TRBV27 and TRBJ1-6; 9 bases match TRBD1. CDR1 is MNHEY, CDR2 SMNVEV, per germline (reference sequence). V lost 1 base to trimming and J lost 1 base; unmatched junction nucleotides: 11. The CDR3 totals 20 residues. Here the CDR3 reads CASSLYRGQGVESYNSPLHF. CDR3 nucleotides: TGTGCCAGCAGTTTATACAGGGGGCAGGGGGTTGAATCCTATAATTCACCCCTCCACTTT.

The CDR3 bases are TGTGCCAGCAGTTTGCCGGGGATTAGCAATCAGCCCCAGCATTTT. It yields the protein CASSLPGISNQPQHF. The chain joins TRBV28 to TRBJ1-5; D call uncertain. The CDR3 consists of 15 residues. Germline V gene data show CDR1 as MDHEN and CDR2 as SYDVKM. V lost 3 bases and J lost 0, with 9 bases in between.

This clone was found once. V usage is TRBV6-5 and J usage is TRBJ1-4; 7 bases line up with TRBD1. The ends lost 5 bases at V and 7 bases at J; junction bases unmatched: 7. CDR3 size: 14 residues. Looked up from germline, CDR1 is MNHEY and CDR2 is SVGAGI. The CDR3 sequence: CASSMTGIAEKLFF. CDR3 DNA sequence: TGTGCCAGCAGTATGACAGGGATCGCTGAAAAACTGTTTTTT.

The chain employs TRBV19 and TRBJ2-2; 8 bases agree with TRBD1. The CDR3 covers 15 residues. V shed 6 bases, J shed 1 base, and the junction held 4 bases outside the gene matches. Germline V lookup: CDR1 LNHDA, CDR2 SQIVND (reference sequence). CDR3 DNA sequence: TGTGCCAGTAGACCCGGGACAGGGAACACCGGGGAGCTGTTTTTT. Translated, it gives CASRPGTGNTGELFF.

V is TRBV21-1 and J is TRBJ1-1; the table names TRBD1, a call not compared with the DNA. TRBV21-1 is a known pseudogene. The CDR3 sequence is 13 residues long. CDR3 amino acids: CASSKGGLVEAFF. CDR3 DNA: TGTGCCAGCAGCAAAGGGGGCTTAGTGGAGGCTTTCTTT.

This clone was detected only once. The genes are TRBV7-3 and TRBJ2-1; TRBD2 matches 13 bases. The V gene end was trimmed by 3 bases and the J gene end by 11 bases; junction bases not matched to a gene: 4. Germline values: CDR1 SGHTA, CDR2 FQGTGA. The CDR3 loop spans 14 amino acids. As DNA, the CDR3 is TGTGCCAGCAGCTTCGAGACTAGCGGGGGGCAGCAGTTCTTC. Protein sequence: CASSFETSGGQQFF.

This rearrangement joins TRBV5-1 to TRBJ1-1; a weak D match, TRBD1 (5 bases). The CDR3 extends over 16 amino acids. Looked up from germline, CDR1 is SGHRS and CDR2 is YFSETQ. Trimming pared 4 bases from V and 2 bases from J, leaving 18 bases between. DNA of the CDR3: TGCGCCAGCAGCCCCTATGCAGGACAAACCAACACTGAAGCTTTCTTT. This gives the protein CASSPYAGQTNTEAFF.

The gene calls are TRBV6-5 and TRBJ2-1; D might be TRBD2 (6 bases). Between the trimmed V and J ends, which lost 6 bases and 3 bases, there was a span of 15 bases. Germline values: CDR1 MNHEY, CDR2 SVGAGI. This CDR3 comprises 15 residues. CDR3 DNA: TGTGCCAGCAGGCTTGGACGGGGGAACTACAATGAGCAGTTCTTC. It specifies CASRLGRGNYNEQFF.

This chain joins TRBV4-2 and TRBJ2-5, with TRBD2 matching 12 bases. With 0 bases clipped from V and 1 base from J, the junction kept 9 bases outside the gene matches. The CDR3 runs to 19 residues. Looked up from germline, CDR1 is LGHNA and CDR2 is YNFKEQ. The CDR3 is CASSQERLAGAPSQETQYF. CDR3 DNA sequence: TGTGCCAGCAGCCAAGAGAGACTAGCGGGGGCCCCCTCCCAAGAGACCCAGTACTTC.

The chain links TRBV29-1 to TRBJ1-2; D possibly corresponds to TRBD1 (5 bases). V was clipped by 4 bases and J by 4 bases, with 16 bases between them. CDR1 and CDR2 from the germline V gene are SQVTM and ANQGSEA. There are 14 residues in the CDR3. The CDR3, as DNA: TGCAGCGTTGGCGGGGGGACCGGTAGCTATGGCTACACCTTC. As protein: CSVGGGTGSYGYTF.

The chain combines TRBV15 with TRBJ2-7; weak D call: TRBD1 (7 bases). Germline assignment: CDR1 LNHNV and CDR2 YYDKDF (reference sequence). V was clipped by 3 bases and J by 3 bases, with 15 bases between them. CDR3 length equals 15 residues. The CDR3 DNA is TGTGCCACCAGCAGGGAAGGAGGGGGCTTCTACGAGCAGTACTTC. Translating gives CATSREGGGFYEQYF.